The 29 T cell receptor beta chains below come from one sample, sequenced in a study of blood T cell repertoires in COVID-19. Measured with immunoSEQ multiplex PCR; TCRdb has only the in-frame clones, and not every one. Here the sample spans over 200,000 clones, approximately 91% being singletons. Material for sequencing was peripheral blood. Every receptor here comes from a woman in her sixties or seventies with acute or convalescent COVID-19.

This chain connects TRBV21-1 to TRBJ2-7; TRBD1 is the table's D call and was not checked against the DNA. TRBV21-1 is given as a pseudogene. CDR3 length equals 14 residues. This CDR3 is CASNHRGRSYEQYF. The DNA for the CDR3 is TGTGCCAGCAACCACAGGGGCAGATCCTACGAGCAGTACTTC.

The chain uses TRBV25-1 and TRBJ1-5; unclear D gene. The length of the CDR3 is 17 residues. Germline-derived CDR1 and CDR2 are MGHDK and SYGVNS. With 7 bases removed from V and 0 bases from J, the gap between germline ends came to 19 bases. The CDR3 protein is CASTPRRTVYSNQPQHF. The CDR3 nucleotides read TGTGCCAGCACCCCTCGCCGTACAGTTTATAGCAATCAGCCCCAGCATTTT.

V gene TRBV6-5 combines with J gene TRBJ2-1; maybe TRBD1 (7 bases). This CDR3 comprises 16 residues. Trimming stripped 2 bases from V and 4 bases from J, with 15 bases between. Germline loops: CDR1 MNHEY, CDR2 SVGAGI. The DNA for the CDR3 is TGTGCCAGCAGTTACCAACCAGGGGGGCCTTACAATGAGCAGTTCTTC. Residues: CASSYQPGGPYNEQFF.

This clone was seen more than once but under ten times. The chain couples TRBV20-1 to TRBJ1-2, with a weak D call TRBD1 (6 bases). The V end lost 6 bases, the J end lost 7 bases, and 12 bases lay between the germline ends. CDR3 size: 11 residues. Germline assignment: CDR1 DFQATT and CDR2 SNEGSKA (reference sequence). CDR3 sequence (DNA): TGCAGTGCGCTGGACAGCGGTGGCTACACCTTC. The encoded protein is CSALDSGGYTF.

The V and J genes are TRBV5-1 and TRBJ2-5; 7 bases are a match to TRBD2. CDR3 length: 17 amino acids. V lost 1 base and J lost 4; bases outside the gene matches: 13. In germline, CDR1 is SGHRS, CDR2 YFSETQ. The CDR3 DNA reads TGCGCCAGCAGCTTGCCGCTCCCCCAGCGGGGAGTAGAGACCCAGTACTTC. It encodes CASSLPLPQRGVETQYF.

The chain couples TRBV18 to TRBJ1-5, with D unresolved. Germline V gene data show CDR1 as KGHSH and CDR2 as LQKENI. V dropped 4 bases and J dropped 6 bases, with 13 bases sitting between them. The CDR3 runs 14 residues. The CDR3 sequence: CASSQGVKGQPQHF. The CDR3 DNA sequence: TGTGCCAGCTCACAGGGAGTGAAAGGTCAGCCCCAGCATTTT. Combining the CDR3 with reference TRBV18 and TRBJ1-5 gives the whole variable domain NAGVMQNPRHLVRRRGQEARLRCSPMKGHSHVYWYRQLPEEGLKFMVYLQKENIIDESGMPKERFSAEFPKEGPSILRIQQVVRGDSAAYFCASSQGVKGQPQHFGDGTRLSIL.

The chain couples TRBV6-6 to TRBJ1-6; D gene ambiguous. CDR1 is MNHNY and CDR2 is SVGAGI in the germline V gene (reference sequence). Trimming shortened V by 7 bases and J by 5 bases, and 15 bases separated the two germline ends. The CDR3 loop spans 15 amino acids. CDR3 sequence reads: CASNLDTGNNSPLHF. CDR3 in DNA: TGTGCCAGCAATCTTGATACGGGAAATAATTCACCCCTCCACTTT.

The V and J genes are TRBV9 and TRBJ2-3, with 10 positions matching TRBD2. The CDR3 loop spans 15 amino acids. V lost 6 bases and J lost 5; bases outside the gene matches: 9. CDR1 and CDR2 (germline): SGDLS, YYNGEE. The CDR3 region has the DNA TGTGCCAGCACCACCACTAGCGGGAAGGGAGATACGCAGTATTTT. Protein: CASTTTSGKGDTQYF.

The chain has TRBV20-1 and TRBJ2-7; tentatively, D is TRBD1 (5 bases). Trimming took off 3 bases at V and 2 bases at J, with 5 bases between the two ends. The CDR3 contains 11 residues. The germline V gene encodes CDR1 DFQATT and CDR2 SNEGSKA (reference sequence). The CDR3 nucleotides are TGCAGTGCTAGGGACACCTACGAGCAGTACTTC. This translates into CSARDTYEQYF.

The rearrangement links TRBV5-5 to TRBJ1-6; no firm D call. The CDR3 spans 13 residues. Trimming took off 0 bases at V and 7 bases at J, with 5 bases between the two ends. Germline CDR1 and CDR2: SGHKS and YYEKEE (reference sequence). CDR3 in amino acids: CASSLVGNSPLHF. CDR3 bases: TGTGCCAGCAGCTTGGTCGGGAATTCACCCCTCCACTTT.

This clone was found a few times. V is TRBV7-9 and J is TRBJ1-2, with 7 bases fitting TRBD1. With 4 bases clipped from V and 10 bases from J, the junction kept 12 bases outside the gene matches. This CDR3 has 14 amino acids. Germline V gives CDR1 SEHNR, CDR2 FQNEAQ (reference sequence). CDR3 sequence reads: CASSSRQGRDDYTF. For the CDR3, the DNA is TGTGCCAGCAGCTCACGACAGGGTCGGGATGACTACACCTTC.

The rearrangement joins TRBV5-4 to TRBJ2-1, with D maybe TRBD2 (6 bases). This CDR3 comprises 16 residues. Germline V CDR1 and CDR2: SGHNT, YYREEE (reference sequence). The ends were cut back, 2 bases at V and 4 bases at J, with 16 bases in the middle. CDR3 sequence reads: CASSLGLPAGYNEQFF. In DNA, the CDR3 is TGTGCCAGCAGCTTAGGGCTCCCAGCGGGTTACAATGAGCAGTTCTTC.

The rearrangement uses TRBV18 and TRBJ2-5, with TRBD1 as a possible D gene (5 bases). The CDR3 covers 16 residues. V was cut by 3 bases and J by 6 bases, with 20 bases left in between. Germline CDR1 reads KGHSH; CDR2 reads LQKENI. CDR3 protein: CASSPTRADMGKTQYF. CDR3 in DNA: TGTGCCAGCTCACCTACCAGGGCAGATATGGGAAAGACCCAGTACTTC.

The V call is TRBV4-2, the J call TRBJ2-5, with 9 bases matching TRBD1. V lost 4 bases and J lost 0; bases outside the gene matches: 3. The CDR3 runs 15 residues. CDR1 and CDR2 from the germline V gene are LGHNA and YNFKEQ. CDR3 sequence: CASSPGDRDQETQYF. CDR3 bases: TGTGCCAGCAGCCCAGGGGACAGGGACCAAGAGACCCAGTACTTC.

On this clone: Other DNA sequences in the same sample also yield this CDR3. The V gene is TRBV11-2, the J gene TRBJ2-2, with a possible D match to TRBD1 (5 bases). There are 13 residues in the CDR3. CDR1 is SGHAT and CDR2 is FQNNGV in the germline V gene. V shed 4 bases and J shed 4 bases, with 7 bases lying between them. The CDR3 nucleotides read TGTGCCAGCAGCTGGGGCGTCACCGGGGAGCTGTTTTTT. As protein: CASSWGVTGELFF.

CDR3 nucleotide sequence: TGTGCCAGCAGTGCAGGTCTCTTCGGATCCCTCCACTTT. It translates to CASSAGLFGSLHF. The chain is built from TRBV25-1 and TRBJ1-6; unclear D gene. CDR1 is MGHDK, CDR2 SYGVNS, per germline. This CDR3 spans 13 amino acids. Trimming stripped 4 bases from V and 14 bases from J, with 15 bases between.

In this sample, this clone turned up a few times. The rearrangement uses TRBV7-3 and TRBJ1-1; 7 nucleotides match TRBD1. With V trimmed by 0 bases and J by 1 base, 2 bases remained unmatched. CDR3 length equals 15 residues. Germline assignment: CDR1 SGHTA and CDR2 FQGTGA. The CDR3 nucleotides read TGTGCCAGCAGCTTAACGAGGACAGGGAACACTGAAGCTTTCTTT. Translation gives CASSLTRTGNTEAFF.

The chain couples TRBV27 to TRBJ2-2; TRBD2 matches 9 bases. The V and J ends lost 5 bases and 2 bases, in that order; junction bases with no gene match: 6. CDR1 is MNHEY, CDR2 SMNVEV, per germline (reference sequence). This CDR3 spans 16 amino acids. The chain's CDR3 is CASSPRTSANTGELFF. DNA for the CDR3: TGTGCCAGCAGTCCTAGGACTAGCGCCAACACCGGGGAGCTGTTTTTT.

The gene calls are TRBV4-1 and TRBJ2-1, with 12 positions matching TRBD2. The V segment lost 4 bases and the J segment 4 bases; nucleotides outside the gene matches: 5. Germline V gives CDR1 MGHRA, CDR2 YSYEKL. This CDR3 comprises 16 residues. The CDR3 nucleotides are TGCGCCAGCAGCCGGCCGACTAGCGGGAGATACAATGAGCAGTTCTTC. Translated, it gives CASSRPTSGRYNEQFF.

The chain employs TRBV29-1 and TRBJ1-2, with 9 bases aligning to TRBD1. CDR3 length: 12 residues. Looked up from germline, CDR1 is SQVTM and CDR2 is ANQGSEA. V shed 4 bases, J shed 8 bases, and the junction held 5 bases outside the gene matches. The CDR3 sequence: CSVGDRALGYTF. CDR3 sequence (DNA): TGCAGCGTTGGGGACAGGGCCTTAGGCTACACCTTC.

The chain uses TRBV28 and TRBJ1-5, with 7 bases matching TRBD1. With V trimmed by 6 bases and J by 4 bases, 12 bases remained unmatched. This CDR3 is 16 amino acids long. Germline V lookup: CDR1 MDHEN, CDR2 SYDVKM. CDR3 sequence: CASRIRDSRQNQPQHF. DNA for the CDR3: TGTGCCAGCAGGATCCGGGACAGCCGACAGAATCAGCCCCAGCATTTT.

V is TRBV2 and J is TRBJ1-2; D is ambiguous. Germline V gene lookup returns CDR1 SNHLY and CDR2 FYNNEI. The CDR3 runs 13 residues. Trimming left V 1 base short and J 8 bases short, with 11 bases between. The CDR3 DNA reads TGTGCCAGCAGTGAAGACCCGAGGATCGGCTACACCTTC. Protein product: CASSEDPRIGYTF.

Note on this clone: Other DNA variants within this sample encode the same CDR3. The genes are TRBV20-1 and TRBJ2-5; D gene ambiguous. Trimming shortened V by 3 bases and J by 5 bases, and 7 bases separated the two germline ends. Germline-derived CDR1 and CDR2 are DFQATT and SNEGSKA (reference sequence). The CDR3 extends over 11 amino acids. The CDR3 nucleotides are TGCAGTGCTAGCGTCCGGGAGACCCAGTACTTC. Encoded protein: CSASVRETQYF.

This rearrangement joins TRBV20-1 to TRBJ2-1, with D perhaps matching TRBD2 (6 bases). Germline CDR1 reads DFQATT; CDR2 reads SNEGSKA (reference sequence). The V gene lost 6 bases and the J gene lost 8 bases, with 8 bases spanning the gap. The CDR3 loop spans 10 amino acids. CDR3 protein: CSARRDEQFF. The CDR3 coding sequence is TGCAGTGCCAGGAGGGATGAGCAGTTCTTC.

The chain combines TRBV6-6 with TRBJ1-1, with TRBD1 matching over 9 bases. Germline CDR1 MNHNY, CDR2 SVGAGI (reference sequence). Trimming took 5 bases from V and 2 from J; bases not matched to a gene: 0. The CDR3 is 13 amino acids. The CDR3 loop is CASSTGGNTEAFF. The DNA of the CDR3 is TGTGCCAGCAGTACAGGGGGCAACACTGAAGCTTTCTTT.

The chain carries TRBV9 and TRBJ2-2; 10 bases line up with TRBD2. The V gene end was trimmed by 3 bases and the J gene end by 3 bases; junction bases not matched to a gene: 11. The CDR3 has 18 residues. Per germline, CDR1 SGDLS and CDR2 YYNGEE. CDR3 bases: TGTGCCAGCAGCGCGCTAGCGGGGGATCCCTTTTACACCGGGGAGCTGTTTTTT. It yields the protein CASSALAGDPFYTGELFF.

This rearrangement joins TRBV5-4 to TRBJ2-1; possibly TRBD1 for D (6 bases). The germline CDR1 and CDR2 sequences are SGHNT and YYREEE (reference sequence). The germline V and J ends were trimmed by 5 bases and 3 bases, with 18 bases remaining between them. The CDR3 extends over 16 amino acids. The CDR3 sequence is CASSGQQKGGYNEQFF. The CDR3 coding sequence is TGTGCCAGCAGTGGCCAGCAAAAAGGGGGCTACAATGAGCAGTTCTTC.

The rearrangement links TRBV5-1 to TRBJ2-7, with D perhaps TRBD2 (5 bases). V lost 4 bases and J 6 bases, leaving 17 bases between the germline ends. The CDR3 consists of 14 residues. Germline V gene data show CDR1 as SGHRS and CDR2 as YFSETQ. The CDR3 loop reads CASSEPGNRGEQYF. DNA for the CDR3: TGCGCCAGCAGCGAACCGGGAAACCGGGGCGAGCAGTACTTC. The whole variable domain, filled in from reference TRBV5-1 and TRBJ2-7, reads KAGVTQTPRYLIKTRGQQVTLSCSPISGHRSVSWYQQTPGQGLQFLFEYFSETQRNKGNFPGRFSGRQFSNSRSEMNVSTLELGDSALYLCASSEPGNRGEQYFGPGTRLTVT.

The rearrangement joins TRBV6-1 to TRBJ1-4, with D possibly matching TRBD1 (6 bases). CDR3 size: 13 residues. CDR1 is MNHNS and CDR2 is SASEGT in the germline V gene. The germline V and J ends were trimmed by 3 bases and 8 bases, with 10 bases remaining between them. DNA for the CDR3: TGTGCCAGCAGTGAGGGACACGGGGAAAAACTGTTTTTT. Translation gives CASSEGHGEKLFF.